A selection of T cell receptor beta chains follows, all from one sample in a study of beta chain features in type 1 diabetes. Libraries were prepared by immunoSEQ multiplex PCR; TCRdb keeps only in-frame clonotypes and omits some of them. The table shows about 270,000 clones, with more than 13% occurring only once. Sample: naive CD4+ T cells from blood. The receptors stem from a young man with type 1 diabetes. Both conserved end residues are part of each CDR3. The order of the fields is D gene, V gene, J gene, clone size, CDR3 DNA, CDR3 protein. The D gene is left open where the match is weak. Not every row has a clone size; where given, it reads once, few, many or a size class.

-,TRBV20-1,TRBJ1-2,few,TGCAGTGCCGTCGACTATGGCTACACCTTC,CSAVDYGYTF
TRBD1,TRBV7-8,TRBJ2-7,-,TGTGCCAGCAGCAAGGGGACAGGGGAACGCGAGCAGTACTTC,CASSKGTGEREQYF
-,TRBV5-1,TRBJ2-3,-,TGCGCCAGCAGCATAGGGGCTAGCACAGATACGCAGTATTTT,CASSIGASTDTQYF
-,TRBV28,TRBJ1-1,-,TGTGCCAGTAGCAGGGTTCCTGCCGGGGGGGCTTTCTTT,CASSRVPAGGAFF
-,TRBV4-2,TRBJ2-3,few,TGTGCCAGCAGCCAGTCCCAGCGCCCCACAGATACGCAGTATTTT,CASSQSQRPTDTQYF
-,TRBV20-1,TRBJ2-1,-,TGCAGGGCATGGGCTTCCAATGAGCAGTTCTTC,CRAWASNEQFF
TRBD1,TRBV28,TRBJ1-1,-,TGTGCCAGCAGTGGGGGAGGGACAGGGAACACTGAAGCTTTCTTT,CASSGGGTGNTEAFF
-,TRBV6-6,TRBJ2-5,few,TGTGCCAGCAGTTACTCAGGCAGGGGTCGTGGAGAGACCCAGTACTTC,CASSYSGRGRGETQYF
TRBD1,TRBV7-6,TRBJ2-5,-,TGTGCCAGCAGCCCCGGACAGGGTGAAACCCAGTACTTC,CASSPGQGETQYF
TRBD2,TRBV18,TRBJ2-1,few,TGTGCCAGCTCATCCACTAGCGGGAGTAGCAATGAGCAGTTCTTC,CASSSTSGSSNEQFF
TRBD2,TRBV19,TRBJ2-7,-,TGTGCCAGTAGCAGCACTAGCGGGAGCTCCTACGAGCAGTACTTC,CASSSTSGSSYEQYF
-,TRBV29-1,TRBJ1-1,-,TGCAGCGTTGGTGAAGGTCCGGGGACTGAAGCTTTCTTT,CSVGEGPGTEAFF
-,TRBV29-1,TRBJ2-7,few,TGCAGCGTCGCAGACGGAGCGGACGAGCAGTACTTC,CSVADGADEQYF
-,TRBV2,TRBJ1-5,-,TGTGCCAGCAGTGATCAGATTAGCAATCAGCCCCAGCATTTT,CASSDQISNQPQHF
TRBD1,TRBV28,TRBJ2-7,few,TGTGCCAGCAGTTTACCCGGACAGGGTGGGTACGGCGAGCAGTACTTC,CASSLPGQGGYGEQYF
TRBD1,TRBV7-9,TRBJ2-3,few,TGTGCCAGCAGCTCCGGACAGGGTATAACAGATACGCAGTATTTT,CASSSGQGITDTQYF
-,TRBV18,TRBJ1-1,few,TGTGCCAGCTCTTACGGCGGGAACACTGAAGCTTTCTTT,CASSYGGNTEAFF
TRBD2,TRBV7-2,TRBJ2-3,few,TGTGCCAGCAGCTCAGGACTAGCGACAGATACGCAGTATTTT,CASSSGLATDTQYF
TRBD2,TRBV2,TRBJ2-2,few,TGTGCCAGCGTCGGACTAGCGAACACCGGGGAGCTGTTTTTT,CASVGLANTGELFF
TRBD2,TRBV7-3,TRBJ2-1,few,TGTGCCAGCAGCTTAAACCCCTTGGGGGAGGGCCGTGGTGAGCAGTTCTTC,CASSLNPLGEGRGEQFF
-,TRBV18,TRBJ2-7,-,TGTGCCAGCTCACCACAGCCACCCGAGCAGTACTTC,CASSPQPPEQYF
TRBD1,TRBV11-2,TRBJ1-1,-,TGTGCCAGCAGCCCACCCGCACAGGGGAATCCCCCACACACTGAAGCTTTCTTT,CASSPPAQGNPPHTEAFF
-,TRBV5-1,TRBJ2-4,-,TGCGCCAGCAGCTTGCAGGGGTTAGCCAAAAACATTCAGTACTTC,CASSLQGLAKNIQYF
-,TRBV10-3,TRBJ1-2,-,TGTGCCATCAGTGACAGAATCAACTATGGCTACACCTTC,CAISDRINYGYTF
-,TRBV5-1,TRBJ2-5,few,TGCGCCAGCAGCCAACTACAAGAGACCCAGTACTTC,CASSQLQETQYF
TRBD1,TRBV9,TRBJ1-5,few,TGTGCCAGAATCCTCTACAGGGGTGGTCAGCCCCAGCATTTT,CARILYRGGQPQHF
TRBD1,TRBV25-1,TRBJ1-5,-,TGTGCCCTACAGGGGGCGATTCAGCCCCAGCATTTT,CALQGAIQPQHF
TRBD1,TRBV14,TRBJ2-2,few,TGTGCCAGCAGCCAAACCGGGACAGGGGCCACCGGGGAGCTGTTTTTT,CASSQTGTGATGELFF
-,TRBV25-1,TRBJ2-7,-,TGTGCCAGCAGTCCCCGGGACTGGAGCTCCTACGAGCAGTACTTC,CASSPRDWSSYEQYF
-,TRBV7-3,TRBJ2-7,-,TGTGCCAGCAGCCCTGCTGGCAGGGAGCAGTACTTC,CASSPAGREQYF
-,TRBV30,TRBJ2-3,-,TGTGCCTGGAGTGTAGGGGGAGTGGTAGATACGCAGTATTTT,CAWSVGGVVDTQYF
TRBD1,TRBV25-1,TRBJ2-7,-,TGTGCCAGCAGTCGACAGGGGGCCTACGAGCAGTACTTC,CASSRQGAYEQYF
-,TRBV9,TRBJ2-1,-,TGTGCCAGCAGCGTAGAACAGGCCTACAATGAGCAGTTCTTC,CASSVEQAYNEQFF
TRBD1,TRBV5-4,TRBJ2-3,few,TGTGCCAGCAGCTCCAGGACAGGAAGGCGTGGAGATACGCAGTATTTT,CASSSRTGRRGDTQYF
-,TRBV18,TRBJ1-1,few,TGTGCCAGCTCACCAACAGACAACACTGAAGCTTTCTTT,CASSPTDNTEAFF
-,TRBV9,TRBJ1-1,few,TGTGCCAGCAGCGTAGACGGGAGAAACACTGAAGCTTTCTTT,CASSVDGRNTEAFF
TRBD2,TRBV19,TRBJ2-1,few,TGTGCCAGTAGTACCCCTATACTAGCGGGAGGCGATGAGCAGTTCTTC,CASSTPILAGGDEQFF
TRBD2,TRBV4-2,TRBJ2-1,-,TGTGCCAGCGGGGTAGCGGGAGCTTCGAAGGTTGAGCAGTTCTTC,CASGVAGASKVEQFF
TRBD2,TRBV28,TRBJ2-7,-,TGTGCCAGCAAAGGGACTACCTACGAGCAGTACTTC,CASKGTTYEQYF
-,TRBV28,TRBJ1-2,-,TGTGCCAGCAGTTTATCCAGGACAGCTAACTATGGCTACACCTTC,CASSLSRTANYGYTF
-,TRBV6-6,TRBJ2-3,-,TGTGCCAGCGCGGGTAGCACAGATACGCAGTATTTT,CASAGSTDTQYF
-,TRBV28,TRBJ2-3,-,TGTGCCAGCAGCTCCCCAGATACGCAGTATTTT,CASSSPDTQYF
-,TRBV11-2,TRBJ1-5,few,TGTGCCAGCAGCTCAGAGGCTAATCAGCCCCAGCATTTT,CASSSEANQPQHF